Listed below are T cell receptor beta chains from one sample, sequenced in a study of post-analysis software for immune sequencing data. A single record per CDR3 protein comes from TCRdb applying MiXCR to the PCR reads. The sample contains roughly 580,000 distinct CDR3 sequences, about 40% of which appear only once. Sequencing input: blood. The source of these receptors is a girl under 18 with multiple sclerosis. Each CDR3 is given with its conserved first and last residue. The D gene is left open where the match is weak. The listing skips clone size in some rows; elsewhere it reads once, few, many or a size class.

v_gene: TRBV5-6; j_gene: TRBJ2-7; d_gene: NA; abundance: NA; CDR3nt: TGTGCCAGCAGCCCGGACGGCCTTCAAGGGTCCTACGAGCAGTACTTC; CDR3aa: CASSPDGLQGSYEQYF
v_gene: TRBV29-1; j_gene: TRBJ1-2; d_gene: TRBD1; abundance: many; CDR3nt: TGCAGCGTAGTGGGAGGGGACAGCTCCTATGGCTACACCTTC; CDR3aa: CSVVGGDSSYGYTF
v_gene: TRBV7-3; j_gene: TRBJ2-4; d_gene: NA; abundance: NA; CDR3nt: TGTGCCAGCAGCTTATCCAGGAGGGACATTCAGTACTTC; CDR3aa: CASSLSRRDIQYF
v_gene: TRBV4-1; j_gene: TRBJ2-7; d_gene: TRBD2; abundance: few; CDR3nt: TGCGCCAGCAGCCAACTAGCGGGAAACTCCTACGAGCAGTACTTC; CDR3aa: CASSQLAGNSYEQYF
v_gene: TRBV20-1; j_gene: TRBJ2-3; d_gene: NA; abundance: few; CDR3nt: TGCAGTTCGGACATGGGGACAGATACGCAGTATTTT; CDR3aa: CSSDMGTDTQYF
v_gene: TRBV7-9; j_gene: TRBJ2-7; d_gene: NA; abundance: NA; CDR3nt: TGTGCCAGCAGCGATCACAGGGACTCCTACGAGCAGTACTTC; CDR3aa: CASSDHRDSYEQYF
v_gene: TRBV7-9; j_gene: TRBJ2-1; d_gene: NA; abundance: many; CDR3nt: TGTGCCAGCAGCTTCCCTAATGAGCAGTTCTTC; CDR3aa: CASSFPNEQFF
v_gene: TRBV10-3; j_gene: TRBJ1-2; d_gene: TRBD1; abundance: few; CDR3nt: TGTGCCATCACCCCGGACAGGGCTAACTATGGCTACACCTTC; CDR3aa: CAITPDRANYGYTF
v_gene: TRBV18; j_gene: TRBJ1-1; d_gene: NA; abundance: NA; CDR3nt: TGTGCCAGCTTAGCGGTACAAGGGTCCGCTGAAGCTTTCTTT; CDR3aa: CASLAVQGSAEAFF
v_gene: TRBV5-1; j_gene: TRBJ1-1; d_gene: NA; abundance: NA; CDR3nt: TGCGCCAGCAGCCAAGGAAGCTCGAACACTGAAGCTTTCTTT; CDR3aa: CASSQGSSNTEAFF
v_gene: TRBV29-1; j_gene: TRBJ2-6; d_gene: NA; abundance: NA; CDR3nt: TGCAGCGTTGACGGGATAGGGGGGGCCAACGTCCTGACTTTC; CDR3aa: CSVDGIGGANVLTF
v_gene: TRBV7-2; j_gene: TRBJ2-7; d_gene: NA; abundance: many; CDR3nt: TGTGCCAGCAGCTTAGAAGGGGGGGGCTCCTACGAGCAGTACTTC; CDR3aa: CASSLEGGGSYEQYF
v_gene: TRBV29-1; j_gene: TRBJ2-2; d_gene: NA; abundance: few; CDR3nt: TGCAGCGTGCACCCAGGGGAGGGCACCGGGGAGCTGTTTTTT; CDR3aa: CSVHPGEGTGELFF
v_gene: TRBV4-1; j_gene: TRBJ1-5; d_gene: NA; abundance: NA; CDR3nt: TGCGCCAGCAGCGTAGGCAGGGCCGGACAGAGTAATCAGCCCCAGCATTTT; CDR3aa: CASSVGRAGQSNQPQHF
v_gene: TRBV20-1; j_gene: TRBJ1-4; d_gene: NA; abundance: NA; CDR3nt: TGCAGTGCTTTTCTCCGACAGGCCCCGGGGACTAATGAAAAACGGTTTTTT; CDR3aa: CSAFLRQAPGTNEKRFF
v_gene: TRBV7-8; j_gene: TRBJ1-1; d_gene: NA; abundance: NA; CDR3nt: TGTGCCAGCAGCCTTGAGAGGGACACTGAAGCTTTCTTT; CDR3aa: CASSLERDTEAFF
v_gene: TRBV7-2; j_gene: TRBJ2-5; d_gene: NA; abundance: NA; CDR3nt: TGTGCCTCACTAGAAGCAGAGACCCAGTACTTC; CDR3aa: CASLEAETQYF
v_gene: TRBV3-1; j_gene: TRBJ2-3; d_gene: NA; abundance: once; CDR3nt: TGTGCCAGCAGCCAAGTAGGGGGGGTGTCCACAGATACGCAGTATTTT; CDR3aa: CASSQVGGVSTDTQYF
v_gene: TRBV4-2; j_gene: TRBJ2-1; d_gene: TRBD2; abundance: NA; CDR3nt: TGTGCCAGCAGCCATCTAACTAGCGAAAGAAACAATGAGCAGTTCTTC; CDR3aa: CASSHLTSERNNEQFF
v_gene: TRBV5-1; j_gene: TRBJ1-1; d_gene: NA; abundance: NA; CDR3nt: TGCGCCAGCAGCTTGGATCAAGACAGCCGGGGGACTGAAGCTTTCTTT; CDR3aa: CASSLDQDSRGTEAFF
v_gene: TRBV25-1; j_gene: TRBJ1-2; d_gene: TRBD1; abundance: few; CDR3nt: TGTGCCAGCAGTGAATTCGGGACAGGCCAGGGAGGCTACACCTTC; CDR3aa: CASSEFGTGQGGYTF
v_gene: TRBV11-2; j_gene: TRBJ2-3; d_gene: NA; abundance: few; CDR3nt: TGTGCCAGCAGCCGTCGGGACAACCTTGGGGATACGCAGTATTTT; CDR3aa: CASSRRDNLGDTQYF
v_gene: TRBV7-2; j_gene: TRBJ1-5; d_gene: NA; abundance: NA; CDR3nt: TGTGCCAGCAGCTTATGGGCCGGAATGACGCCCCAGCATTTT; CDR3aa: CASSLWAGMTPQHF
v_gene: TRBV15; j_gene: TRBJ1-5; d_gene: NA; abundance: once; CDR3nt: TGTGCCACCAGCAGAGGGGAATTGCCCCAGCATTTT; CDR3aa: CATSRGELPQHF
v_gene: TRBV20-1; j_gene: TRBJ1-2; d_gene: NA; abundance: NA; CDR3nt: TGCAGTGCTAGAATTGGGGCAGAGGTTGGCTACACCTTC; CDR3aa: CSARIGAEVGYTF
v_gene: TRBV29-1; j_gene: TRBJ2-1; d_gene: NA; abundance: NA; CDR3nt: TGCAGCGTTCGAGGGTTGCGGTTCTACAATGAGCAGTTCTTC; CDR3aa: CSVRGLRFYNEQFF
v_gene: TRBV12-3/TRBV12-4; j_gene: TRBJ2-7; d_gene: NA; abundance: many; CDR3nt: TGTGCCAGCAGTTTAGTAGCGCACTCCTACGAGCAGTACTTC; CDR3aa: CASSLVAHSYEQYF
v_gene: TRBV5-6; j_gene: TRBJ2-3; d_gene: NA; abundance: few; CDR3nt: TGTGCCAGCAGCTTCGGGCACCCGTATTCTAGCACAGATACGCAGTATTTT; CDR3aa: CASSFGHPYSSTDTQYF
v_gene: TRBV12-3/TRBV12-4; j_gene: TRBJ1-6; d_gene: NA; abundance: NA; CDR3nt: TGTGCCAGCAGCCCAGGGGAAGGGAGCTATAATTCACCCCTCCACTTT; CDR3aa: CASSPGEGSYNSPLHF
v_gene: TRBV12-3/TRBV12-4; j_gene: TRBJ1-1; d_gene: NA; abundance: NA; CDR3nt: TGTGCCAGCAGTTTAGCAGCTTCCATGAACACTGAAGCTTTCTTT; CDR3aa: CASSLAASMNTEAFF
v_gene: TRBV3-1; j_gene: TRBJ1-2; d_gene: NA; abundance: once; CDR3nt: TGTGCCAGCACCCGAGGGGAGGGGGTCTATGGCTACACCTTC; CDR3aa: CASTRGEGVYGYTF
v_gene: TRBV20-1; j_gene: TRBJ2-1; d_gene: TRBD2; abundance: NA; CDR3nt: TGCAGTGCTAACGGAAACATAGCGGGAGGCCGGAATGAGCAGTTCTTC; CDR3aa: CSANGNIAGGRNEQFF
v_gene: TRBV12-5; j_gene: TRBJ2-7; d_gene: NA; abundance: NA; CDR3nt: TGTGCTAGTGGCCCCGCTTGGAGGGCCTCCCTCTCCTACGAGCAGTACTTC; CDR3aa: CASGPAWRASLSYEQYF
v_gene: TRBV20-1; j_gene: TRBJ2-1; d_gene: TRBD2; abundance: NA; CDR3nt: TGCAGTGCTAGTAGTCTAGCGGGGGCCTACTACAATGAGCAGTTCTTC; CDR3aa: CSASSLAGAYYNEQFF
v_gene: TRBV6-4; j_gene: TRBJ2-2; d_gene: NA; abundance: few; CDR3nt: TGTGCCAGCAGTGGCAAGGGGACCGGGGAGCTGTTTTTT; CDR3aa: CASSGKGTGELFF
v_gene: TRBV7-2; j_gene: TRBJ2-3; d_gene: TRBD1; abundance: NA; CDR3nt: TGTGCCAGCAGCTTAGAGGGGACAGGGATAGGTACGCAGTATTTT; CDR3aa: CASSLEGTGIGTQYF
v_gene: TRBV7-8; j_gene: TRBJ2-7; d_gene: NA; abundance: NA; CDR3nt: TGTGCCAGCAGCTTAAAGCAGGGGACCTACGAGCAGTACTTC; CDR3aa: CASSLKQGTYEQYF
v_gene: TRBV9; j_gene: TRBJ1-2; d_gene: NA; abundance: NA; CDR3nt: TGTGCCAGCAGCGTAGACCCCCATTTGAGGGCTGGCTACACCTTC; CDR3aa: CASSVDPHLRAGYTF
v_gene: TRBV3-1; j_gene: TRBJ1-1; d_gene: NA; abundance: NA; CDR3nt: TGTGCCAGCAGCCCCTGGACAGCTTTCATGAACATTGAAGCTTTCTTT; CDR3aa: CASSPWTAFMNIEAFF
v_gene: TRBV10-3; j_gene: TRBJ2-7; d_gene: NA; abundance: NA; CDR3nt: TGTGCCTCCGAGGGGGGGACCCGATACAATGAGCAGTACTTC; CDR3aa: CASEGGTRYNEQYF
v_gene: TRBV20-1; j_gene: TRBJ2-3; d_gene: TRBD2; abundance: few; CDR3nt: TGCAGTGCTAGTGTAGGACTAGGAGGTACGCAGTATTTT; CDR3aa: CSASVGLGGTQYF
v_gene: TRBV12-3/TRBV12-4; j_gene: TRBJ2-3; d_gene: TRBD2; abundance: NA; CDR3nt: TGTGCCAGCAGTGGGACTACATCTAGCACAGATGCGCAGTATTTT; CDR3aa: CASSGTTSSTDAQYF
v_gene: TRBV10-3; j_gene: TRBJ2-1; d_gene: NA; abundance: NA; CDR3nt: TGTGCCATCAGTGACAGGGGGGGTTGGAATGAGCAGTTCTTC; CDR3aa: CAISDRGGWNEQFF